The 21 T cell receptor beta chains listed next were all sequenced from one sample in a study of a mutant IDH1 vaccine in newly diagnosed glioma. Sequenced by immunoSEQ multiplex PCR; TCRdb stores in-frame clones only, minus some. The repertoire includes 45,000 to 70,000 clones, over 70% of them detected once, and 3% to 4% sits in the top ten. Regarding time point: week 5, during vaccination. With topical imiquimod, each dose of the vaccine consisted of 300 ug of mutant IDH1 20-mer peptide. No antigen has been identified for these receptors. The source was PBMCs, collected from a glioma patient whose treatment included an IDH1 peptide vaccine. Source of these receptors: a man aged 30 to 39 with glioma.

This clone occurred a few times. The V and J genes are TRBV2 and TRBJ1-5; a weak D match, TRBD1 (6 bases). V dropped 4 bases and J dropped 5 bases, with 9 bases sitting between them. Germline V gives CDR1 SNHLY, CDR2 FYNNEI. There are 13 residues in the CDR3. CDR3: CASSGRGYQPQHF. Written as DNA, the CDR3 is TGTGCCAGCAGTGGGAGGGGGTATCAGCCCCAGCATTTT.

This clone was recorded only once. The chain combines TRBV7-8 with TRBJ2-1, with 8 nucleotides matching TRBD1. The CDR3 totals 15 residues. With V trimmed by 4 bases and J by 2 bases, 4 bases remained unmatched. Germline V gene lookup returns CDR1 SGHVS and CDR2 FQNEAQ. CDR3 bases: TGTGCCAGCAGCTACGACAGGGGCCCCTACAATGAGCAGTTCTTC. Translating gives CASSYDRGPYNEQFF.

The chain uses TRBV4-1 and TRBJ2-5; no definite D call. The V gene lost 4 bases and the J gene lost 4 bases, with 7 bases spanning the gap. Germline CDR1 MGHRA, CDR2 YSYEKL. The CDR3 runs to 12 residues. CDR3 sequence: CASSLPGETQYF. The CDR3 DNA follows: TGCGCCAGCAGCCTTCCCGGAGAGACCCAGTACTTC.

This sequence joins TRBV6-5 and TRBJ2-7; D remains unclear. V shed 2 bases and J shed 1 base, with 9 bases lying between them. This CDR3 contains 14 residues. The germline gives CDR1 MNHEY, CDR2 SVGAGI. In nucleotides, the CDR3 is TGTGCCAGCAGTTACACGGACGGATCCTACGAGCAGTACTTC. Translation: CASSYTDGSYEQYF.

The chain uses TRBV30 and TRBJ1-5, with D tentatively TRBD1 (5 bases). V was pared by 3 bases and J by 5 bases, with 11 bases between. The CDR3 contains 13 residues. The germline V gene encodes CDR1 GTSNPN and CDR2 SVGIG (reference sequence). The CDR3 region has the DNA TGTGCCTGGAGCTGGGGCAGTTATCAGCCCCAGCATTTT. Its translation is CAWSWGSYQPQHF.

V and J are TRBV13 and TRBJ1-1, with 10 positions matching TRBD1. Trimming removed 5 bases from V and 4 bases from J; junction bases left unmatched: 4. This CDR3 has 14 residues. CDR1 is PRHDT, CDR2 FYEKMQ, per germline (reference sequence). In nucleotides, the CDR3 is TGTGCCAGCAGCGAAAGGACAGGGGGCACTGAAGCTTTCTTT. This gives the protein CASSERTGGTEAFF.

The chain couples TRBV18 to TRBJ2-5; D unclear. This CDR3 is 13 amino acids long. V lost 3 bases and J 5 bases, leaving 10 bases between the germline ends. Germline V lookup: CDR1 KGHSH, CDR2 LQKENI. The CDR3 sequence is CASSPMMGETQYF. CDR3 DNA sequence: TGTGCCAGCTCACCCATGATGGGGGAGACCCAGTACTTC.

Only a few counts were recorded for this clone. J is TRBJ1-1 and V is TRBV2; D is perhaps TRBD1 (5 bases). V was pared by 3 bases and J by 6 bases, with 11 bases between. This CDR3 has 13 amino acids. Germline V gives CDR1 SNHLY, CDR2 FYNNEI. The CDR3 sequence: CASSDRDFPEAFF. In DNA form, the CDR3 reads TGTGCCAGCAGTGACAGGGATTTCCCTGAAGCTTTCTTT.

The rearrangement joins TRBV27 to TRBJ1-5; 10 nucleotides match TRBD1. The length of the CDR3 is 15 residues. The J segment lost 5 bases and the V segment lost 5 bases, leaving 6 bases of the junction unmatched. Germline CDR1 MNHEY, CDR2 SMNVEV (reference sequence). The CDR3 protein is CASSPRTGGDQPQHF. CDR3 sequence (DNA): TGTGCCAGCAGTCCACGGACAGGGGGGGATCAGCCCCAGCATTTT.

This chain connects TRBV5-1 to TRBJ2-2; D not resolved. This CDR3 spans 21 amino acids. Germline-derived CDR1 and CDR2 are SGHRS and YFSETQ. V shed 3 bases and J shed 2 bases, with 29 bases lying between them. CDR3 sequence: CASSSGQSDFAYFYNTGELFF. The CDR3 region has the DNA TGCGCCAGCAGCTCAGGCCAAAGCGATTTCGCATACTTCTATAACACCGGGGAGCTGTTTTTT.

The chain is built from TRBV29-1 and TRBJ2-3; D may correspond to TRBD1 or TRBD2 (5 bases each). The CDR3 sequence is 12 residues long. Germline lookup yields CDR1 SQVTM and CDR2 ANQGSEA. V lost 4 bases to trimming and J lost 3 bases, with 8 bases between them. The CDR3 loop is CSVVEGTDTQYF. The DNA for the CDR3 is TGCAGCGTTGTAGAGGGGACAGATACGCAGTATTTT.

This chain connects TRBV5-5 to TRBJ1-1; D remains unclear. The CDR3 consists of 13 residues. V gave up 0 bases and J gave up 7 bases, with 10 bases separating them. The V gene's germline CDR1 is SGHKS and CDR2 YYEKEE (reference sequence). CDR3 loop: CASSLAGGLEAFF. DNA for the CDR3: TGTGCCAGCAGCTTGGCCGGAGGCCTTGAAGCTTTCTTT.

The chain joins TRBV7-9 to TRBJ1-6; 9 bases line up with TRBD1. The junction had 2 bases not matched to a gene; V was cut back by 1 base and J by 7 bases. This CDR3 comprises 15 residues. CDR1 is SEHNR and CDR2 is FQNEAQ in the germline V gene (reference sequence). The CDR3 nucleotides read TGTGCCAGCAGCTTAGGCGGGACAGGGAATTCACCCCTCCACTTT. Residues: CASSLGGTGNSPLHF.

The chain combines TRBV28 with TRBJ2-1, with TRBD1 identical over 12 bases. Germline V gene data show CDR1 as MDHEN and CDR2 as SYDVKM. The CDR3 spans 18 residues. With 0 bases clipped from V and 6 bases from J, the junction kept 9 bases outside the gene matches. CDR3 sequence: CASSLWAFGTGGLNEQFF. DNA for the CDR3: TGTGCCAGCAGTTTATGGGCCTTCGGGACAGGGGGCCTCAATGAGCAGTTCTTC.

The chain uses TRBV5-1 and TRBJ2-7; no clear D. V lost 0 bases and J 3 bases, leaving 7 bases between the germline ends. The CDR3 has 13 amino acids. Germline CDR1 is SGHRS and CDR2 is YFSETQ. This chain's CDR3 is CASSLAFGYEQYF. The CDR3 coding sequence is TGCGCCAGCAGCTTGGCCTTTGGCTACGAGCAGTACTTC.

This clone was seen a handful of times. The genes are TRBV11-2 and TRBJ1-1, with a possible D match to TRBD1 (5 bases). CDR3 length: 16 residues. V lost 1 base and J lost 0, with 12 bases in between. Germline CDR1 and CDR2: SGHAT and FQNNGV. As DNA, the CDR3 is TGTGCCAGCAGCTTAGTCACAGGCCGTATGAACACTGAAGCTTTCTTT. Translated, it gives CASSLVTGRMNTEAFF.

V and J are TRBV11-1 and TRBJ2-3, with unresolved D. Germline lookup yields CDR1 SGHAT and CDR2 FQDESV (reference sequence). Deletions cut 4 bases from V and 2 bases from J, with 16 bases between. This CDR3 has 16 residues. This CDR3 reads CASSSPDQSLTDTQYF. As DNA, the CDR3 is TGTGCCAGCAGCTCCCCTGATCAGTCCCTCACAGATACGCAGTATTTT.

The rearrangement links TRBV6-1 to TRBJ2-5; D is possibly TRBD2 (5 bases). The V end lost 10 bases, the J end lost 3 bases, and 12 bases lay between the germline ends. The CDR3 sequence is 12 residues long. Germline CDR1 MNHNS, CDR2 SASEGT. This CDR3 is CATLRAEETQYF. CDR3 in DNA: TGTGCCACCCTACGAGCGGAAGAGACCCAGTACTTC.

The table lists this clone with a count of one. The V gene is TRBV19, the J gene TRBJ1-1, with a weak D call TRBD1 (6 bases). The CDR3 spans 14 residues. V was shortened by 3 bases and J by 3 bases, with 11 bases between the two germline ends. In germline, CDR1 is LNHDA, CDR2 SQIVND (reference sequence). The CDR3 reads CASSILSGDTEAFF. CDR3 bases: TGTGCCAGTAGTATTTTGTCAGGGGACACTGAAGCTTTCTTT.

The chain employs TRBV7-9 and TRBJ2-7; D not resolved. Trimming took 1 base from V and 4 from J, leaving 8 bases between them. Germline CDR1 is SEHNR and CDR2 is FQNEAQ (reference sequence). This CDR3 spans 13 amino acids. The CDR3 sequence is CASSLEGLYEQYF. CDR3 nucleotides: TGTGCCAGCAGCTTAGAGGGCCTATACGAGCAGTACTTC.

This clone was seen only a few times. This sequence joins TRBV30 and TRBJ1-5, with D uncertain. Trimming removed 4 bases at V and 6 bases at J, with 16 bases between. The CDR3 totals 14 residues. Germline CDR1 and CDR2: GTSNPN and SVGIG (reference sequence). CDR3 residues: CAWTIGIPGQPQHF. The CDR3 nucleotides read TGTGCCTGGACAATCGGCATTCCGGGTCAGCCCCAGCATTTT.